Listed here are 19 T cell receptor beta chains from one sample, sequenced in a study of blood T cell repertoires in COVID-19. The protocol was immunoSEQ multiplex PCR, while the TCRdb copy is restricted to in-frame clones and leaves out a portion. This table holds about 230,000 clones, roughly 85% found once. Sequencing was performed on peripheral blood. These receptors all stem from a woman between 70 and 85 years old with active or convalescent COVID-19.

A word on this clone: Within the sample, other DNA sequences also encode this same CDR3. The CDR3 sequence is CASSPGLITDTQYF. The CDR3 coding sequence is TGTGCCAGTAGTCCTGGACTGATCACAGATACGCAGTATTTT. The chain joins TRBV19 to TRBJ2-3, with D tentatively TRBD2 (5 bases). The V gene lost 5 bases and the J gene lost 2 bases, with 11 bases spanning the gap. This CDR3 has 14 residues. Germline CDR1 LNHDA, CDR2 SQIVND (reference sequence).

The chain recombines TRBV13 with TRBJ2-2; D gene unclear. The CDR3 runs to 12 residues. From germline, CDR1 is PRHDT and CDR2 FYEKMQ (reference sequence). Trimming pared 2 bases from V and 7 bases from J, leaving 5 bases between. The CDR3 loop reads CASSLYVGELFF. Here the CDR3 DNA reads TGTGCCAGCAGCTTATATGTCGGGGAGCTGTTTTTT.

The chain has TRBV28 and TRBJ1-6; weak D call: TRBD1 (5 bases). There are 14 residues in the CDR3. CDR1 and CDR2 from the germline V gene are MDHEN and SYDVKM. V gave up 7 bases and J gave up 7 bases, with 14 bases separating them. Here the CDR3 DNA reads TGTGCCAGCACCTTAGGGGCCTTCAATTCACCCCTCCACTTT. Its translation: CASTLGAFNSPLHF.

This clone was detected a few times. The chain is built from TRBV9 and TRBJ1-1; 8 nucleotides match TRBD1. The CDR3 has 15 amino acids. V shed 4 bases, J shed 5 bases, and the junction held 10 bases outside the gene matches. CDR1 SGDLS and CDR2 YYNGEE come from the germline V gene. The CDR3 DNA reads as TGTGCCAGCAGCACCGATCAGGGGGCACGAACTGAAGCTTTCTTT. Translating it yields CASSTDQGARTEAFF.

The gene calls are TRBV11-3 and TRBJ2-7, with 7 bases aligning to TRBD1. V gave up 5 bases and J gave up 5 bases; unmatched junction bases: 9. This CDR3 has 14 amino acids. Per germline, CDR1 SGHNT and CDR2 YENEEA. The CDR3 loop reads CASSTRTGGNEQYF. The CDR3 DNA reads as TGTGCCAGCAGCACCCGGACAGGTGGCAACGAGCAGTACTTC.

The V call is TRBV15, the J call TRBJ2-5; unclear D gene. The V end was cut by 5 bases, the J end by 2 bases, with 6 bases between. CDR3 length equals 12 residues. Germline V gene sequence: CDR1 LNHNV, CDR2 YYDKDF (reference sequence). In nucleotides, the CDR3 is TGTGCCACCAGCGTTCAGCAAGAGACCCAGTACTTC. As protein: CATSVQQETQYF.

CDR3 in amino acids: CASSIYNEQFF. CDR3 coding DNA: TGTGCCAGCAGCATATACAATGAGCAGTTCTTC. This chain joins TRBV5-6 and TRBJ2-1; D is unclear. Germline CDR1 is SGHDT and CDR2 is YYEEEE. Trimming cost V 4 bases and J 4 bases, with 3 bases left between them. The length of the CDR3 is 11 residues.

The chain recombines TRBV7-2 with TRBJ1-2; TRBD1 aligns across 7 bases. Per the germline V gene, CDR1 is SGHTA and CDR2 is FQGNSA. CDR3 length: 14 amino acids. Unmatched junction bases numbered 9, after V lost 3 bases and J lost 8 bases. The CDR3 spells CASSLALTGWGYTF. As DNA, the CDR3 is TGTGCCAGCAGCTTGGCCCTGACAGGGTGGGGCTACACCTTC.

The chain links TRBV28 to TRBJ2-2; D may be TRBD2 (6 bases). CDR3 length equals 15 residues. V dropped 6 bases and J dropped 2 bases, with 13 bases sitting between them. Germline V CDR1 and CDR2: MDHEN, SYDVKM. Written as DNA, the CDR3 is TGTGCCAGCAGCGGGCGGGACCTCAACACCGGGGAGCTGTTTTTT. Amino acid sequence: CASSGRDLNTGELFF.

The genes are TRBV25-1 and TRBJ2-7, with D unresolved. V gave up 4 bases and J gave up 5 bases, with 18 bases separating them. CDR3 length: 15 amino acids. CDR1 is MGHDK, CDR2 SYGVNS, per germline. CDR3: CASSGGGTRGHEQYF. CDR3 nucleotide sequence: TGTGCCAGCAGTGGCGGCGGAACTCGTGGCCACGAGCAGTACTTC.

The gene calls are TRBV30 and TRBJ2-2; 8 bases are shared with TRBD2. Germline V lookup: CDR1 GTSNPN, CDR2 SVGIG (reference sequence). The trim removed 4 bases at V and 2 bases at J, leaving 6 bases unmatched. The CDR3 runs 15 residues. The CDR3: CAWNGGGRNTGELFF. Here the CDR3 DNA reads TGTGCCTGGAACGGCGGGGGGCGTAACACCGGGGAGCTGTTTTTT.

For the CDR3, the DNA is TGTGCCAGCAGCTTAGAGGCCAGCTACAATGAGCAGTTCTTC. Amino acid sequence: CASSLEASYNEQFF. This chain connects TRBV11-2 to TRBJ2-1; D call uncertain. The V end was cut by 0 bases, the J end by 3 bases, with 6 bases between. CDR1 and CDR2 from the germline V gene are SGHAT and FQNNGV. The CDR3 has 14 amino acids.

CDR3 DNA: TGTGCCAGCAGTGATCCGTTTGGAGCAGGGAATAAGAACACTGAAGCTTTCTTT. Translation gives CASSDPFGAGNKNTEAFF. The genes are TRBV2 and TRBJ1-1, with a possible D match to TRBD1 (5 bases). The germline V gene has CDR1 SNHLY and CDR2 FYNNEI. There are 18 residues in the CDR3. Trimming removed 3 bases from V and 1 base from J, with 21 bases in between.

The chain employs TRBV3-1 (or the pseudogene TRBV3-2) and TRBJ2-5; 7 positions agree with TRBD1. Losses at the gene ends were 1 base for V and 1 base for J; bases not matched to a gene: 3. The CDR3 totals 15 residues. The germline V gene has CDR1 LGHDT and CDR2 YNNKEL (reference sequence). CDR3 amino acids: CASSQGGQPQETQYF. The CDR3 DNA reads TGTGCCAGCAGCCAAGGGGGACAGCCCCAAGAGACCCAGTACTTC.

The rearrangement links TRBV5-1 to TRBJ2-3; 7 nucleotides match TRBD2. Germline lookup yields CDR1 SGHRS and CDR2 YFSETQ. The CDR3 is 15 residues long. Trimming at V came to 0 bases and at J to 3 bases, leaving 4 bases not matched to a gene. The CDR3 reads CASSLGGRRTDTQYF. CDR3 nucleotide sequence: TGCGCCAGCAGCTTGGGCGGGAGAAGGACAGATACGCAGTATTTT.

The chain couples TRBV5-8 to TRBJ1-6, with D unclear. The germline V gene encodes CDR1 SGHTS and CDR2 YDEGEE. V was clipped by 1 base and J by 8 bases, with 13 bases between them. This CDR3 has 15 amino acids. CDR3 in DNA: TGTGCCAGCAGCTTGTCCGCGGGGAGGGATTCACCCCTCCACTTT. It codes for CASSLSAGRDSPLHF.

The rearrangement joins TRBV7-2 to TRBJ1-1, with 7 bases identical to TRBD1. Germline V CDR1 and CDR2: SGHTA, FQGNSA. After removal of 5 bases from V and 5 bases from J, the junction contained 14 bases not matched to a gene. CDR3 length: 16 amino acids. CDR3 nucleotides: TGTGCCAGCAGCATTACCTCGACAGGGATCGGGACTGAAGCTTTCTTT. It translates to CASSITSTGIGTEAFF.

The CDR3 loop is CASSQRGPHWSTDTQYF. The CDR3 coding sequence is TGTGCCAGCAGCCAGAGGGGGCCCCATTGGAGCACAGATACGCAGTATTTT. The chain combines TRBV14 with TRBJ2-3; 7 bases fit TRBD1. Germline V gene lookup returns CDR1 SGHDN and CDR2 FVKESK. Germline trimming cut 3 bases from V and 0 bases from J; bases unmatched to any gene: 9. This CDR3 is built from 17 residues.

This clone has just one count. The V and J genes are TRBV3-1 (or the pseudogene TRBV3-2) and TRBJ1-1, with D unresolved. The CDR3 runs 13 residues. Trimming took off 2 bases at V and 8 bases at J, with 12 bases between the two ends. Germline CDR1 is LGHDT and CDR2 is YNNKEL (reference sequence). This CDR3 reads CASSQSMTREAFF. CDR3 DNA sequence: TGTGCCAGCAGCCAATCCATGACACGAGAAGCTTTCTTT.